A single sample gave rise to the 16 T cell receptor beta chains below, sequenced in a study of identical twins. TCRdb called the 5' RACE reads again in MiXCR, with one record for every CDR3 protein. The sample shows more than 650,000 distinct CDR3 sequences, 5.5% to 6.5% of them seen only once. The sample taken for sequencing was naive T cells sorted from blood. The receptors shown here come from a man younger than 35 in good health.

This clonotype came up many times. The chain combines TRBV5-1 with TRBJ1-6, with no clear D. V gave up 3 bases and J gave up 7 bases, with 8 bases separating them. The CDR3 has 13 residues. The germline CDR1 and CDR2 sequences are SGHRS and YFSETQ. This chain's CDR3 is CASSSVENSPLHF. The CDR3 DNA is TGCGCCAGCAGCTCCGTGGAAAATTCACCCCTCCACTTT.

The chain couples TRBV5-1 to TRBJ2-1; 13 bases are shared with TRBD2. Per germline, CDR1 SGHRS and CDR2 YFSETQ. The CDR3 is made up of 16 amino acids. V gave up 0 bases and J gave up 9 bases; unmatched junction bases: 6. The CDR3 region has the DNA TGCGCCAGCAGCTTGGGACTAGCGGGAGGCTCGGGTGAGCAGTTCTTC. Its protein product is CASSLGLAGGSGEQFF. Combining the CDR3 with reference TRBV5-1 and TRBJ2-1 gives the whole variable domain KAGVTQTPRYLIKTRGQQVTLSCSPISGHRSVSWYQQTPGQGLQFLFEYFSETQRNKGNFPGRFSGRQFSNSRSEMNVSTLELGDSALYLCASSLGLAGGSGEQFFGPGTRLTVL.

The rearrangement uses TRBV20-1 and TRBJ2-1; possibly TRBD1 for D (6 bases). The CDR3 has 13 amino acids. The germline CDR1 and CDR2 sequences are DFQATT and SNEGSKA (reference sequence). V lost 6 bases, J lost 2 bases, and 11 bases lay in between. As DNA, the CDR3 is TGCAGTGCAGGGACACTTACCTACAATGAGCAGTTCTTC. Amino acid sequence: CSAGTLTYNEQFF.

This clonotype appeared many times. The chain joins TRBV6-5 to TRBJ2-5; weak D call: TRBD1 (6 bases). V was clipped by 0 bases and J by 1 base, with 9 bases between them. This CDR3 spans 15 amino acids. Germline V CDR1 and CDR2: MNHEY, SVGAGI. The CDR3 bases are TGTGCCAGCAGTTACTCAGGGGGAGTCCAAGAGACCCAGTACTTC. Its translation is CASSYSGGVQETQYF.

A note on this clonotype: The junction and the germline gene differ at one end; a read error may be behind it. In DNA, the CDR3 is TGTGCCTGGAGTGTAAGCAGAGATACGCAGTATTTT. It specifies CAWSVSRDTQYF. V gene TRBV30 combines with J gene TRBJ2-3; D unclear. CDR3 size: 12 residues. Germline V CDR1 and CDR2: GTSNPN, SVGIG (reference sequence).

This clonotype has just a few counts. The chain is built from TRBV15 and TRBJ2-2; no clear D gene. Trimming removed 0 bases from V and 7 bases from J, with 6 bases in between. Germline V gene lookup returns CDR1 LNHNV and CDR2 YYDKDF (reference sequence). This CDR3 is 13 amino acids long. The CDR3 protein is CATSRDLFGELFF. For the CDR3, the DNA is TGTGCCACCAGCAGAGATTTATTCGGGGAGCTGTTTTTT.

With regard to this clonotype: A read error is possible here, since a much larger clone lies one base away. The V and J genes are TRBV9 and TRBJ2-1; D uncertain. The CDR3 length is 12 residues. Germline values: CDR1 SGDLS, CDR2 YYNGEE. This chain's CDR3 is CVSSVAQDEQFF. In DNA form, the CDR3 reads TGTGTCAGCAGCGTAGCTCAGGATGAGCAGTTCTTC.

This clonotype was detected many times. This chain joins TRBV4-2 and TRBJ2-1; D remains unclear. V shed 0 bases and J shed 6 bases, with 12 bases lying between them. Germline V gene lookup returns CDR1 LGHNA and CDR2 YNFKEQ. This CDR3 is 15 amino acids long. CDR3 DNA: TGTGCCAGCAGCCAAGATTTTTCGTTAGGCAATGAGCAGTTCTTC. It translates to CASSQDFSLGNEQFF.

The chain has TRBV20-1 and TRBJ2-2; 12 bases fit TRBD2. Germline assignment: CDR1 DFQATT and CDR2 SNEGSKA (reference sequence). There are 16 residues in the CDR3. With 6 bases clipped from V and 3 bases from J, the junction kept 8 bases outside the gene matches. The CDR3: CSAEKTSGSYTGELFF. CDR3 in DNA: TGCAGTGCCGAAAAGACTAGCGGGAGCTACACCGGGGAGCTGTTTTTT.

The chain links TRBV6-5 to TRBJ2-3; 8 nucleotides line up with TRBD2. After removal of 2 bases from V and 2 bases from J, the junction contained 6 bases not matched to a gene. The CDR3 extends over 16 amino acids. Per germline, CDR1 MNHEY and CDR2 SVGAGI. CDR3 sequence reads: CASSYESSGTTDTQYF. The CDR3 DNA is TGTGCCAGCAGTTACGAGAGTAGCGGGACCACAGATACGCAGTATTTT.

The J gene is TRBJ2-7, the V gene TRBV6-5; D is unresolved. CDR3 length: 14 amino acids. CDR1 is MNHEY and CDR2 is SVGAGI in the germline V gene. The V end lost 2 bases, the J end lost 0 bases, and 8 bases lay between the germline ends. CDR3 nucleotide sequence: TGTGCCAGCAGTTACGGGCAGTACTCCTACGAGCAGTACGTC. Translating it yields CASSYGQYSYEQYV.

In its sample, this clonotype was seen many times. V is TRBV20-1 and J is TRBJ2-7; D tentatively fits TRBD1 or TRBD2 (6 bases each). This CDR3 comprises 14 residues. Germline-derived CDR1 and CDR2 are DFQATT and SNEGSKA (reference sequence). V dropped 5 bases and J dropped 4 bases, with 18 bases sitting between them. This chain's CDR3 is CSASPPGAFYEQYF. The CDR3 DNA reads TGCAGTGCTTCTCCCCCGGGGGCCTTTTACGAGCAGTACTTC.

The V call is TRBV5-1, the J call TRBJ2-2; perhaps TRBD2 as D (6 bases). Looked up from germline, CDR1 is SGHRS and CDR2 is YFSETQ. This CDR3 is 14 amino acids long. V dropped 4 bases and J dropped 3 bases, with 10 bases sitting between them. The DNA of the CDR3 is TGCGCCAGCAGCGGGACTTCTCACACCGGGGAGCTGTTTTTT. Translating it yields CASSGTSHTGELFF.

This clonotype was counted ten times or more. This rearrangement joins TRBV20-1 to TRBJ2-7; D tentatively reads TRBD1 or TRBD2 (6 bases each). The CDR3 loop spans 12 amino acids. Trimming took off 3 bases at V and 4 bases at J, with 10 bases between the two ends. Germline V gene sequence: CDR1 DFQATT, CDR2 SNEGSKA (reference sequence). CDR3 DNA: TGCAGTGCTAGTGGGGGGCGATACGAGCAGTACGTC. Its translation: CSASGGRYEQYV.

This clonotype was picked up many times. CDR3 in DNA: TGTGCCAGCAGTTACCGTTGGCAGGGAAGGGGAAATGAGCAGTTCTTC. This sequence encodes CASSYRWQGRGNEQFF. This sequence joins TRBV6-5 and TRBJ2-1, with TRBD1 as a possible D gene (5 bases). Per germline, CDR1 MNHEY and CDR2 SVGAGI. This CDR3 is built from 16 residues. The V end lost 2 bases, the J end lost 7 bases, and 18 bases lay between the germline ends.

The rearrangement links TRBV20-1 to TRBJ2-3; 12 bases align to TRBD2. The trim removed 4 bases at V and 4 bases at J, leaving 18 bases unmatched. Germline CDR1 DFQATT, CDR2 SNEGSKA (reference sequence). This CDR3 region has 19 residues. Written as DNA, the CDR3 is TGCAGTGCTACCCATAAGGGGAGACTAGCGGGAGAAAAAGCAGATACGCAGTATTTT. Translating it yields CSATHKGRLAGEKADTQYF.